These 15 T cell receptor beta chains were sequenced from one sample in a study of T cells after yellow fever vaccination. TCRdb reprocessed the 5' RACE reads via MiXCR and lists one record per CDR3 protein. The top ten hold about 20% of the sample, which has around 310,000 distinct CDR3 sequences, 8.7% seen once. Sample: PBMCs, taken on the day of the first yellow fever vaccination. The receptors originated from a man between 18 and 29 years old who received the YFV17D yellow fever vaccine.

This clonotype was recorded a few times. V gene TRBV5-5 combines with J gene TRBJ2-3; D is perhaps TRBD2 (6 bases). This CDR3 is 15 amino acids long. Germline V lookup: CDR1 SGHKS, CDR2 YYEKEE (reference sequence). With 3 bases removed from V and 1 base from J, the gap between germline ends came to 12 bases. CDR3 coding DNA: TGTGCCAGCAGCTCCCGGGGGTTTCGCACAGATACGCAGTATTTT. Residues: CASSSRGFRTDTQYF.

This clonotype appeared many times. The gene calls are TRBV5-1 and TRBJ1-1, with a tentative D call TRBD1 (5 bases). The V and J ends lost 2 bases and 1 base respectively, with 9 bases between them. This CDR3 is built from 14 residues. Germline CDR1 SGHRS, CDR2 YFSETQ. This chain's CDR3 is CASSFRAANTEAFF. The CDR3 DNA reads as TGCGCCAGCAGCTTCAGGGCGGCGAACACTGAAGCTTTCTTT.

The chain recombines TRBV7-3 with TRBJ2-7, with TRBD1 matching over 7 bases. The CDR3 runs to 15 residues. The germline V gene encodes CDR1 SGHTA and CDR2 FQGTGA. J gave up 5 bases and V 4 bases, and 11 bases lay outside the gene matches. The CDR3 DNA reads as TGTGCCAGCAGCTATAGAGGGGGCAGCTTTGACGAGCAGTACTTC. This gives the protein CASSYRGGSFDEQYF.

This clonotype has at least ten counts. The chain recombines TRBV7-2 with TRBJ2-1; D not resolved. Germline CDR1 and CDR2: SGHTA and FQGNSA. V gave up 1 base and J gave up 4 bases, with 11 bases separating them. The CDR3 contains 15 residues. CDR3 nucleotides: TGTGCCAGCAGCTTAGAAGTGGGTCGGTACAATGAGCAGTTCTTC. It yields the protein CASSLEVGRYNEQFF.

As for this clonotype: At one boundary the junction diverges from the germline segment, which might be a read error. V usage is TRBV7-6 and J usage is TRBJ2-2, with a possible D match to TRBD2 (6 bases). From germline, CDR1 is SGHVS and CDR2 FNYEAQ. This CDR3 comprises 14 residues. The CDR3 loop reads CASSLAEADGEVFF. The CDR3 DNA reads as TGTGCCAGCAGCTTAGCAGAGGCTGACGGGGAGGTGTTTTTT.

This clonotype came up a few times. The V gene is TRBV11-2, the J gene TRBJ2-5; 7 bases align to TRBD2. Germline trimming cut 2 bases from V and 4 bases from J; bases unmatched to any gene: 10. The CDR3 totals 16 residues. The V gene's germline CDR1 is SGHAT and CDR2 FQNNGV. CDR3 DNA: TGTGCCAGCAGCTTATTGCAGGGCACGGGAGGAGAGACCCAGTACTTC. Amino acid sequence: CASSLLQGTGGETQYF.

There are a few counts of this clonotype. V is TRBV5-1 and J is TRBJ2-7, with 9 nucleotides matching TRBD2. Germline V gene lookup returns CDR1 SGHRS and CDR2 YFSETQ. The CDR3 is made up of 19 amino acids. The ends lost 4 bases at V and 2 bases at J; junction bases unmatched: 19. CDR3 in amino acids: CASSHYAERGASITYEQYF. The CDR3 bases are TGCGCCAGCAGCCATTACGCTGAGCGGGGGGCTTCAATCACCTACGAGCAGTACTTC.

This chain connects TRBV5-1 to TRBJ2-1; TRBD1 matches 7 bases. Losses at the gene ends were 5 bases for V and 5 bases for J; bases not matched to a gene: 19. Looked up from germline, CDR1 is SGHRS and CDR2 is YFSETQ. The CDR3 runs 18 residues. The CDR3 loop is CASRPARPGQTANNEQFF. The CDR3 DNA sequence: TGCGCCAGCAGACCGGCAAGGCCGGGACAGACGGCTAACAATGAGCAGTTCTTC.

The DNA of the CDR3 is TGTGCCAGCAGTCCTCCGGGACAGTACAATGAGCAGTTCTTC. Translated, it gives CASSPPGQYNEQFF. The chain uses TRBV7-6 and TRBJ2-1; 7 nucleotides align to TRBD1. The CDR3 is 14 residues long. In germline, CDR1 is SGHVS, CDR2 FNYEAQ. Germline trimming cut 6 bases from V and 4 bases from J; bases unmatched to any gene: 6.

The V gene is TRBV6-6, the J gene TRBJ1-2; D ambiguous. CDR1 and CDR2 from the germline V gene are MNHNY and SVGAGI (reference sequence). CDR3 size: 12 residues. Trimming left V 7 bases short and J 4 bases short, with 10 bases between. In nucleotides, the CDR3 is TGTGCCAGCACTCATACGACCTATGGCTACACCTTC. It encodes CASTHTTYGYTF.

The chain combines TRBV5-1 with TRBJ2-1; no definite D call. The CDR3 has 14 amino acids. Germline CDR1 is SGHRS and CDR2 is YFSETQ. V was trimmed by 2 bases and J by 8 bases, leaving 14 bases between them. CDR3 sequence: CASSFTSRIDEQFF. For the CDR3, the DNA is TGCGCCAGCAGCTTCACCTCTAGAATAGATGAGCAGTTCTTC.

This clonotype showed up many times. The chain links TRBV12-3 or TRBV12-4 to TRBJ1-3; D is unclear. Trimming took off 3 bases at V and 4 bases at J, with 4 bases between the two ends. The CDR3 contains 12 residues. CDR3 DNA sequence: TGTGCCAGCAGTTTGGGCGGAAACACCATATATTTT. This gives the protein CASSLGGNTIYF.

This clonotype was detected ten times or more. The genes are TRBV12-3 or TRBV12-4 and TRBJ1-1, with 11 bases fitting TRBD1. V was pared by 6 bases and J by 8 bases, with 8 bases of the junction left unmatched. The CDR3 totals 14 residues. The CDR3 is CASSYGTGGLEAFF. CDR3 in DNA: TGTGCCAGCAGCTATGGGACAGGGGGTCTCGAAGCTTTCTTT.

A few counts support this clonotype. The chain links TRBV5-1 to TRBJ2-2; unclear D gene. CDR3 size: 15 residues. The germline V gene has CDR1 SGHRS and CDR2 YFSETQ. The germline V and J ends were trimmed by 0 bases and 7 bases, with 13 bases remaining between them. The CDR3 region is CASSLDLGKVGELFF. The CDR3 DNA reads TGCGCCAGCAGCTTGGATCTGGGAAAAGTCGGGGAGCTGTTTTTT.

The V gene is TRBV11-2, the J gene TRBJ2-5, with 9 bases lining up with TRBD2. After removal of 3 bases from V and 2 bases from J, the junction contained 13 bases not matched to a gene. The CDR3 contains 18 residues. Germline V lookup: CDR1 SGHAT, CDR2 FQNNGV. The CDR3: CASSLLSGGHVIQETQYF. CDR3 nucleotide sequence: TGTGCCAGCAGCTTGCTCAGCGGGGGGCATGTGATACAAGAGACCCAGTACTTC.